The 12 T cell receptor beta chains below all came from one sample that was sequenced in a study of somatic mutations in cytotoxic T cells in rheumatoid arthritis. Assay used: immunoSEQ multiplex PCR; TCRdb lists only in-frame clones, some missing. Here the sample spans roughly 16,000 clones, roughly four fifths being singletons. Material for sequencing was CD8+ T cells sorted from blood. The receptors come from a woman aged 45-59 years with rheumatoid arthritis.

This clone was counted once. The chain combines TRBV4-1 with TRBJ2-1, with a weak D call TRBD2 (6 bases). Looked up from germline, CDR1 is MGHRA and CDR2 is YSYEKL. V was cut by 1 base and J by 10 bases, with 11 bases left in between. This CDR3 contains 13 residues. CDR3 amino acids: CASSQGWGDEQFF. CDR3 coding DNA: TGCGCCAGCAGCCAAGGTTGGGGGGACGAGCAGTTCTTC.

J is TRBJ2-7 and V is TRBV13; D possibly uses TRBD1 or TRBD2 (6 bases each). Germline V lookup: CDR1 PRHDT, CDR2 FYEKMQ (reference sequence). Deletions cut 5 bases from V and 4 bases from J, with 18 bases between. The CDR3 is 15 amino acids. DNA for the CDR3: TGTGCCAGCAGCGCATTCGCCGGGGGCGGTTACGAGCAGTACTTC. It codes for CASSAFAGGGYEQYF.

The rearrangement links TRBV28 to TRBJ2-5; 10 nucleotides agree with TRBD1. The CDR3 totals 15 residues. The germline V gene encodes CDR1 MDHEN and CDR2 SYDVKM. The J segment lost 5 bases and the V segment lost 3 bases, leaving 6 bases of the junction unmatched. This CDR3 reads CASSFRTGGGETQYF. CDR3 nucleotides: TGTGCCAGCAGTTTCAGGACAGGGGGTGGGGAGACCCAGTACTTC.

The chain employs TRBV9 and TRBJ2-2; possibly TRBD2 for D (6 bases). The CDR3 covers 17 residues. Trimming shortened V by 0 bases and J by 0 bases, and 12 bases separated the two germline ends. Germline CDR1 and CDR2: SGDLS and YYNGEE. The CDR3 loop is CASSVGGGTTNTGELFF. The CDR3 nucleotides are TGTGCCAGCAGCGTAGGTGGGGGGACGACGAACACCGGGGAGCTGTTTTTT.

The chain links TRBV27 to TRBJ2-1, with 8 bases that match TRBD2. V lost 2 bases and J lost 2; bases outside the gene matches: 2. This CDR3 is built from 15 residues. Germline V gives CDR1 MNHEY, CDR2 SMNVEV (reference sequence). CDR3 coding DNA: TGTGCCAGCAGTTTAGCGGGAGGCCCCTACAATGAGCAGTTCTTC. It translates to CASSLAGGPYNEQFF.

This chain uses TRBV19 with TRBJ1-1; 7 nucleotides agree with TRBD1. This CDR3 spans 14 amino acids. V was pared by 2 bases and J by 1 base, with 1 base of the junction left unmatched. The V gene's germline CDR1 is LNHDA and CDR2 SQIVND (reference sequence). The CDR3 protein is CASSIRTGNTEAFF. The CDR3 DNA reads TGTGCCAGTAGTATACGGACAGGGAACACTGAAGCTTTCTTT.

The chain employs TRBV27 and TRBJ2-5; possible D gene TRBD2, 5 bases. The DNA end is more similar to TRBJ2-7, so the J call may be wrong. The germline CDR1 and CDR2 sequences are MNHEY and SMNVEV (reference sequence). The CDR3 spans 13 residues. CDR3 sequence reads: CASTTRDPYEQYF. The CDR3 nucleotides read TGTGCCAGCACCACCCGGGATCCCTACGAGCAGTACTTC.

V gene TRBV28 combines with J gene TRBJ2-7, with D possibly being TRBD1 (6 bases). Trimming took 7 bases from V and 3 from J, leaving 13 bases between them. The CDR3 consists of 13 residues. The germline V gene encodes CDR1 MDHEN and CDR2 SYDVKM. CDR3 residues: CASTPLTGYEQYF. In DNA, the CDR3 is TGTGCCAGCACCCCCTTGACAGGCTACGAGCAGTACTTC. The variable domain in full, with the rest retrieved from reference TRBV28 and TRBJ2-7, is DVKVTQSSRYLVKRTGEKVFLECVQDMDHENMFWYRQDPGLGLRLIYFSYDVKMKEKGDIPEGYSVSREKKERFSLILESASTNQTSMYLCASTPLTGYEQYFGPGTRLTVT.

This clone is a singleton in its sample. The chain joins TRBV9 to TRBJ2-1; 7 nucleotides align to TRBD2. V lost 0 bases, J lost 8 bases, and 5 bases stayed unmatched. Per the germline V gene, CDR1 is SGDLS and CDR2 is YYNGEE. The CDR3 extends over 14 amino acids. In nucleotides, the CDR3 is TGTGCCAGCAGCGTAGGTGCGGGAGAAGATGAGCAGTTCTTC. Amino acid sequence: CASSVGAGEDEQFF.

The chain recombines TRBV13 with TRBJ2-2, with a tentative D call TRBD1 (5 bases). The CDR3 is made up of 13 amino acids. Trimming left V 2 bases short and J 7 bases short, with 8 bases between. In germline, CDR1 is PRHDT, CDR2 FYEKMQ (reference sequence). The CDR3 nucleotides are TGTGCCAGCAGCTTACAGGGCATCGGGGAGCTGTTTTTT. As protein: CASSLQGIGELFF. Filled out from reference TRBV13 and TRBJ2-2, the complete variable domain reads AAGVIQSPRHLIKEKRETATLKCYPIPRHDTVYWYQQGPGQDPQFLISFYEKMQSDKGSIPDRFSAQQFSDYHSELNMSSLELGDSALYFCASSLQGIGELFFGEGSRLTVL.

DNA for the CDR3: TGTGCCAGCAGCCCCGGGACCGCCTATAATTCACCCCTCCACTTT. The encoded protein is CASSPGTAYNSPLHF. This chain connects TRBV27 to TRBJ1-6; tentative D call: TRBD1 (5 bases). The CDR3 has 15 residues. Germline V gene data show CDR1 as MNHEY and CDR2 as SMNVEV (reference sequence). Trimming took 6 bases from V and 2 from J, leaving 11 bases between them.

The CDR3: CASSESGGPYNEQFF. The CDR3 bases are TGTGCCAGCAGTGAATCGGGGGGGCCTTACAATGAGCAGTTCTTC. The chain recombines TRBV6-1 with TRBJ2-1, with 8 positions matching TRBD2. The J segment lost 4 bases and the V segment lost 2 bases, leaving 4 bases of the junction unmatched. Germline assignment: CDR1 MNHNS and CDR2 SASEGT. The CDR3 is 15 residues long.